A selection of T cell receptor beta chains follows, all from one sample in a study of blood T cell repertoires in COVID-19. The assay was immunoSEQ multiplex PCR, and TCRdb's table has in-frame clones only and misses some. The table lists about 47,000 clones, 81% of them singletons. The specimen was peripheral blood. Every receptor here comes from an elderly woman with COVID-19, enrolled during active disease. The conserved cysteine and the conserved F or W are not part of the CDR3 here. A D gene is named only where the DNA matches it firmly. A row's size may be missing; if present it is once, few, many or a size class.

d_call	clone_size	v_call	cdr3_aa
.	.	TRBV5-1	ASSFSTGNYEQY
.	.	TRBV5-1	ASSLDGGRVNSPLH
.	.	TRBV13	ASSFTGADTQY
TRBD1	.	TRBV18	ASSPLGQGVGNSPLH
TRBD2	.	TRBV9	ASSGGTSKETQY
TRBD1	.	TRBV27	ASSPTDRVTYNEQF
TRBD1	.	TRBV15	ATSRLRQGKADYGYT
.	.	TRBV28	ASTVGAGPSPLH
.	.	TRBV11-2	ASSFEIQRDGYT
.	.	TRBV18	ASSPSIAGNTEAF
TRBD2	.	TRBV6-2/TRBV6-3	ASSQGLASDTQY
TRBD1	few	TRBV3-1/TRBV3-2	ASSRGTGGVNQPQH
.	.	TRBV7-9	ASSLTLNEQF
TRBD1	.	TRBV6-1	ASIEQGTDTQY
TRBD2	.	TRBV4-1	ASSPGASGSYEQY
TRBD1	.	TRBV6-5	ASSKTGTQETQY
.	.	TRBV4-1	ASSQVQGSYEQY
TRBD2	.	TRBV2	ASSPTRGTSGMITDTQY
TRBD1	.	TRBV6-5	ASSSAGGGKEKLF
TRBD2	.	TRBV18	ASSPTSGNEQF
TRBD2	few	TRBV6-5	ASLSGSSYEQY
.	.	TRBV10-3	AISAVGVREKLF
TRBD2	.	TRBV19	ASSPKGMGLAGGLLF
.	.	TRBV7-9	ASRFRGQGPDTQY
.	.	TRBV20-1	SASRIGDNEQF
.	.	TRBV5-6	ASSLEFGRATEAF
.	.	TRBV5-1	ASSLDGGRTDTQY
.	.	TRBV27	ASSHRQALYEQY
TRBD2	.	TRBV29-1	SVEGLAGGPYEQY
TRBD2	.	TRBV13	ASRSSGTGSYEQY
.	.	TRBV24-1	ATSDPLSRVGGYT
TRBD2	.	TRBV14	ASSQPRGLAGYLETQY
.	.	TRBV11-2	ASSFTLQETQY
TRBD2	.	TRBV14	ASSQLPGLAESSYNEQF
TRBD1	.	TRBV13	ASRRTGLNSPLH
.	.	TRBV10-3	AISTQGNEAF
.	.	TRBV3-1/TRBV3-2	ASSPIQGQPQH
TRBD1	.	TRBV19	ASSPTGGTEAF
.	.	TRBV3-1/TRBV3-2	ASSPDEGTEAF
.	.	TRBV5-1	ASSYSSGGQGETQY
TRBD2	.	TRBV10-3	AIRLAASTDTQY
TRBD2	.	TRBV3-1/TRBV3-2	ASSPLFSGINEQF
.	medium-sized	TRBV5-4	ASAGFGSSQETQY
TRBD1	.	TRBV28	ASRRDRDYGYT
.	.	TRBV4-1	ASSQVASEQY